One and the same sample provided the 18 T cell receptor beta chains below, sequenced in a study of shared clonotypes between healthy human individuals. The assay was immunoSEQ multiplex PCR, and TCRdb's table has in-frame clones only and misses some. The sample yields a few million clones, 90% to 95% seen once. The sequencing sample was made of naive CD4+ T cells from PBMCs. Specified subset: CD45RA+ positively selected. These receptors were obtained from a man between 18 and 29 years old in good health. Some clones in this sample may be carry-over from other donors' samples.

This clone was seen only once. The gene calls are TRBV28 and TRBJ1-1, with 7 positions matching TRBD1. The CDR3 extends over 15 amino acids. Looked up from germline, CDR1 is MDHEN and CDR2 is SYDVKM. The V and J ends lost 3 bases and 4 bases, in that order; junction bases with no gene match: 8. The CDR3 nucleotides read TGTGCCAGCAGTTTTCCCGACAGGGACGGCACTGAAGCTTTCTTT. Translating it yields CASSFPDRDGTEAFF. Full variable domain (remainder filled in from reference TRBV28 and TRBJ1-1): DVKVTQSSRYLVKRTGEKVFLECVQDMDHENMFWYRQDPGLGLRLIYFSYDVKMKEKGDIPEGYSVSREKKERFSLILESASTNQTSMYLCASSFPDRDGTEAFFGQGTRLTVV.

This chain connects TRBV7-6 to TRBJ2-2; weak D call: TRBD1 (6 bases). The germline V and J ends were trimmed by 5 bases and 6 bases, with 13 bases remaining between them. The CDR3 sequence is 14 residues long. Germline V gene lookup returns CDR1 SGHVS and CDR2 FNYEAQ. CDR3 DNA sequence: TGTGCCAGCAGCCCCACAGGGTGGGCCGGGGAGCTGTTTTTT. Translating gives CASSPTGWAGELFF.

Of note for this clone: Other DNA sequences in this specimen translate into the identical CDR3. The chain employs TRBV2 and TRBJ2-5; D call uncertain. Deletions cut 5 bases from V and 2 bases from J, with 6 bases between. In germline, CDR1 is SNHLY, CDR2 FYNNEI. CDR3 length: 12 residues. Here the CDR3 reads CASSPGQETQYF. CDR3 DNA: TGTGCCAGCAGTCCAGGACAAGAGACCCAGTACTTC.

This clone was recorded once. The chain is built from TRBV19 and TRBJ2-7, with TRBD2 as a possible D gene (5 bases). CDR1 is LNHDA and CDR2 is SQIVND in the germline V gene (reference sequence). This CDR3 is built from 15 residues. Trimming removed 0 bases from V and 2 bases from J, with 11 bases in between. CDR3 nucleotides: TGTGCCAGTAGTATAGATTGGGAGCGCCCCTACGAGCAGTACTTC. It encodes CASSIDWERPYEQYF.

With respect to this clone: The final CDR3 position lacks the conserved phenylalanine or tryptophan, pointing to a likely read error. The limits of the CDR3 on the DNA are not certain, so only TCRdb's listed CDR3 is given. The V call is TRBV2, the J call TRBJ2-7; TRBD2, the table's D call, lacks a check against the DNA. CDR1 and CDR2 from the germline V gene are SNHLY and FYNNEI. Counting both end residues, the CDR3 totals 11 amino acids. Here the CDR3 reads CASRASGSPSS.

The rearrangement links TRBV2 to TRBJ2-3; 10 bases match TRBD2. Germline CDR1 SNHLY, CDR2 FYNNEI. The CDR3 runs to 16 residues. With V trimmed by 6 bases and J by 2 bases, 8 bases remained unmatched. In DNA form, the CDR3 reads TGTGCCAGCAGATTGAGACTAGCGGGCGACACAGATACGCAGTATTTT. Amino acids: CASRLRLAGDTDTQYF.

Points on this clone: The same CDR3 arises from other DNA sequences in this sample as well. The CDR3 region has the DNA TGTGCCAGCAGTTACTCAGGACAGGGATATGGCTACACCTTC. Residues: CASSYSGQGYGYTF. The chain links TRBV6-5 to TRBJ1-2; 8 nucleotides match TRBD1. J was trimmed by 5 bases and V by 0 bases; bases with no gene match: 2. Germline lookup yields CDR1 MNHEY and CDR2 SVGAGI. The CDR3 totals 14 residues.

The chain joins TRBV7-8 to TRBJ2-1; 13 positions match TRBD2. V was clipped by 5 bases and J by 7 bases; unmatched bases: 11. The CDR3 spans 17 residues. Germline-derived CDR1 and CDR2 are SGHVS and FQNEAQ. For the CDR3, the DNA is TGTGCCAGCAGCCCAGGTCCCGGACTAGCGGGAGAGAATGAGCAGTTCTTC. Its translation is CASSPGPGLAGENEQFF. The full variable domain, with the rest looked up from reference TRBV7-8 and TRBJ2-1, is GAGVSQSPRYKVAKRGQDVALRCDPISGHVSLFWYQQALGQGPEFLTYFQNEAQLDKSGLPSDRFFAERPEGSVSTLKIQRTQQEDSAVYLCASSPGPGLAGENEQFFGPGTRLTVL.

The chain couples TRBV5-1 to TRBJ1-3, with D hard to call. The V end was cut by 2 bases, the J end by 1 base, with 13 bases between. Germline loops: CDR1 SGHRS, CDR2 YFSETQ. This CDR3 has 16 residues. CDR3 sequence: CASSLRGHGSGNTIYF. The CDR3 DNA follows: TGCGCCAGCAGCTTAAGAGGTCACGGGTCTGGAAACACCATATATTTT.

The V and J genes are TRBV28 and TRBJ1-1; D not resolved. The V end was cut by 2 bases, the J end by 5 bases, with 9 bases between. Germline CDR1 and CDR2: MDHEN and SYDVKM. This CDR3 spans 13 amino acids. The CDR3 sequence is CASSLQMETEAFF. CDR3 DNA sequence: TGTGCCAGCAGTTTACAAATGGAGACTGAAGCTTTCTTT.

V gene TRBV7-2 combines with J gene TRBJ2-7; 11 nucleotides line up with TRBD2. The germline V gene has CDR1 SGHTA and CDR2 FQGNSA. V dropped 0 bases and J dropped 5; count of bases not matched to a gene: 6. The CDR3 length is 16 residues. The CDR3 DNA reads TGTGCCAGCAGCTTAGCGGCTAGCGGGAGGTACAACGAGCAGTACTTC. Translation gives CASSLAASGRYNEQYF.

The genes are TRBV6-6 and TRBJ2-7; TRBD2 aligns across 9 bases. The CDR3 loop spans 16 amino acids. Looked up from germline, CDR1 is MNHNY and CDR2 is SVGAGI (reference sequence). V lost 2 bases to trimming and J lost 0 bases; unmatched junction nucleotides: 5. The CDR3 region has the DNA TGTGCCAGCAGTTACCCGACTAGCGGAAGCTCCTACGAGCAGTACTTC. It yields the protein CASSYPTSGSSYEQYF.

The V call is TRBV15, the J call TRBJ1-2; 8 bases are shared with TRBD1. This CDR3 is built from 12 residues. The J segment lost 9 bases and the V segment lost 5 bases, leaving 5 bases of the junction unmatched. CDR1 and CDR2 from the germline V gene are LNHNV and YYDKDF (reference sequence). The CDR3 region is CATSVGQGRYTF. As DNA, the CDR3 is TGTGCCACCAGCGTCGGACAGGGACGCTACACCTTC.

The chain carries TRBV19 and TRBJ2-7; D uncertain. Trimming stripped 11 bases from V and 11 bases from J, with 16 bases between. The CDR3 extends over 10 amino acids. Germline V CDR1 and CDR2: LNHDA, SQIVND (reference sequence). This CDR3 reads CARYTLVEYF. In DNA, the CDR3 is TGTGCCCGCTACACTTTAGTGGAGTACTTC.

The CDR3 loop is CASRTGGAGGSPLHF. CDR3 coding DNA: TGTGCCAGCAGGACAGGGGGCGCAGGGGGTTCACCCCTCCACTTT. The chain couples TRBV28 to TRBJ1-6, with 10 bases that match TRBD1. The CDR3 sequence is 15 residues long. V gave up 6 bases and J gave up 9 bases; unmatched junction bases: 8. Germline V gene lookup returns CDR1 MDHEN and CDR2 SYDVKM.

The V call is TRBV7-3, the J call TRBJ2-3; 7 nucleotides line up with TRBD1. V was pared by 5 bases and J by 2 bases, with 7 bases of the junction left unmatched. This CDR3 spans 15 amino acids. Per the germline V gene, CDR1 is SGHTA and CDR2 is FQGTGA. The CDR3 here is CASSLQGQITDTQYF. For the CDR3, the DNA is TGTGCCAGCAGCCTACAGGGACAGATCACAGATACGCAGTATTTT.

V usage is TRBV5-6 and J usage is TRBJ2-1; D gene ambiguous. Trimming stripped 8 bases from V and 5 bases from J, with 8 bases between. The CDR3 loop spans 11 amino acids. Germline assignment: CDR1 SGHDT and CDR2 YYEEEE. CDR3 region: CASQRDNEQFF. For the CDR3, the DNA is TGTGCCAGTCAACGGGACAATGAGCAGTTCTTC.

Concerning this clone itself: The same CDR3 is also encoded by other DNA sequences in this sample. The chain combines TRBV5-1 with TRBJ2-5; D not certain. This CDR3 region has 12 residues. Trimming pared 2 bases from V and 5 bases from J, leaving 7 bases between. Germline V gene data show CDR1 as SGHRS and CDR2 as YFSETQ. CDR3 DNA: TGCGCCAGCAGCTTACAGAGGGAGACCCAGTACTTC. It yields the protein CASSLQRETQYF.